What follows are 8 T cell receptor beta chains derived from one specimen sequenced in a study of T cell responses to AZD1222 COVID-19 vaccine. The data were produced by immunoSEQ multiplex PCR, yet TCRdb's version contains in-frame clones alone and is incomplete. The table records 90,000 to 120,000 clones, around nine tenths of them present only once. Specimen: peripheral blood, collected on day 0 of AZD1222 vaccination. These receptors all stem from an adult in good health.

The chain combines TRBV19 with TRBJ2-3; possible D gene TRBD1, 5 bases. The CDR3 spans 15 residues. Trimming pared 2 bases from V and 4 bases from J, leaving 13 bases between. Germline V CDR1 and CDR2: LNHDA, SQIVND (reference sequence). The CDR3 coding sequence is TGTGCCAGTAGTATACGAAGGGGCGTGGCAGATACGCAGTATTTT. This sequence encodes CASSIRRGVADTQYF.

V and J are TRBV6-7 and TRBJ1-1; D possibly corresponds to TRBD1 (6 bases). TRBV6-7 is known as an ORF, though its function is uncertain. The CDR3 length is 14 residues. Trimming stripped 0 bases from V and 3 bases from J, with 8 bases between. The CDR3 DNA is TGTGCCAGCAGTTACTCGGGGGGCGACACTGAAGCTTTCTTT. Encoded protein: CASSYSGGDTEAFF.

The rearrangement uses TRBV11-2 and TRBJ2-7, with D perhaps TRBD1 or TRBD2 (5 bases each). The CDR3 extends over 15 amino acids. V was cut by 0 bases and J by 7 bases, with 16 bases left in between. Germline CDR1 and CDR2: SGHAT and FQNNGV. The CDR3 is CASSLEAGTVREQYF. The CDR3 region has the DNA TGTGCCAGCAGCTTAGAAGCAGGGACCGTACGAGAGCAGTACTTC.

V and J are TRBV6-4 and TRBJ1-2; 9 bases agree with TRBD1. The CDR3 has 14 residues. V gave up 6 bases and J gave up 5 bases; unmatched junction bases: 7. Per the germline V gene, CDR1 is MRHNA and CDR2 is SNTAGT. The CDR3 loop is CASSQDRGRYGYTF. The CDR3 DNA follows: TGTGCCAGCAGCCAGGACAGGGGCCGGTATGGCTACACCTTC.

The chain joins TRBV19 to TRBJ2-6, with D perhaps matching TRBD1 (6 bases). Per the germline V gene, CDR1 is LNHDA and CDR2 is SQIVND (reference sequence). This CDR3 region has 16 residues. With 5 bases removed from V and 4 bases from J, the gap between germline ends came to 15 bases. CDR3 DNA: TGTGCCAGTAGTCTACCAACAGGGTCCGGGGCCAACGTCCTGACTTTC. It codes for CASSLPTGSGANVLTF.

This chain uses TRBV7-2 with TRBJ1-1; D might be TRBD1 (6 bases). V was shortened by 3 bases and J by 8 bases, with 13 bases between the two germline ends. CDR3 length equals 13 residues. Germline V lookup: CDR1 SGHTA, CDR2 FQGNSA. The CDR3 coding sequence is TGTGCCAGCAGCTTTGAATTAGGGGGAGAAGCTTTCTTT. Protein product: CASSFELGGEAFF.

The chain joins TRBV27 to TRBJ1-2, with no clear D. Trimming stripped 4 bases from V and 4 bases from J, with 25 bases between. The CDR3 loop spans 18 amino acids. Germline V lookup: CDR1 MNHEY, CDR2 SMNVEV (reference sequence). The CDR3 sequence is CASSYLRSFPGDTYGYTF. The CDR3 DNA reads TGTGCCAGCAGTTATCTCAGGAGTTTCCCTGGGGATACCTATGGCTACACCTTC.

The genes are TRBV29-1 and TRBJ1-1, with D possibly TRBD1 on 6 matching bases. The CDR3 consists of 13 residues. V was pared by 3 bases and J by 5 bases, with 13 bases between. Per the germline V gene, CDR1 is SQVTM and CDR2 is ANQGSEA. CDR3 DNA sequence: TGCAGCGTTGAGAGGGGGGGAAGGACTGAAGCTTTCTTT. Translating it yields CSVERGGRTEAFF.